This T cell receptor beta chain was sequenced in a study of CXCR3-negative and CXCR3-positive naive CD8 T cells. Study-level information: For each library, about 1.5 +/- 0.3 million TRB reads were obtained, some 140 million in total. Overall study results and limits: Memory, not naive, CXCR3-negative and CXCR3-positive cells differed in TRBV-TRBJ usage. More hydrophobic TRB CDR3s occurred in CXCR3-positive than in CXCR3-negative naive cells.

This CDR3 is built from 15 residues. In germline, CDR1 is MGHRA, CDR2 YSYEKL. Notes on this clonotype: Its antigen is as yet unknown.

All TRB cDNA libraries came from 5' RACE performed with UMI labels. Following a re-call of the 5' RACE reads, TCRdb has one entry per CDR3 protein and lacks DNA. The sample spans about 89,000 distinct CDR3 sequences; the ten largest clones claim 0.5% to 0.6%. V gene TRBV4-1 combines with J gene TRBJ2-1; there is no DNA to check the TCRdb D call of TRBD1. The specimen was naive CXCR3+ CD8+ T cells from blood. Subset specified: CD45RO-CCR7+CD27+CD95- naive CD8+ T cells expressing CXCR3 (TNR3+). The source of this sequence is a human donor in good health. Some clones in this sample may be carry-over from other donors' samples. This CDR3 is CASSQGPGQYNEQFF.